This T cell receptor (beta chain) was captured by sequencing in a study of cytomegalovirus exposure and HLA in healthy donors. General study findings and limits: Researchers counted around 150 TCR beta chains as cytomegalovirus-associated. In an earlier analysis, about 90% or about 30%: the productive usage of most TCR beta V segments. Analyses of presence and absence presupposed an approximately uniform sequencing depth across donors. Most subjects had HLA-A and HLA-B alleles reportedly predicted accurately by TCR beta sequences.

The trim removed 7 bases at V and 2 bases at J, leaving 6 bases unmatched. The CDR3 consists of 14 residues. CDR1 and CDR2 from the germline V gene are LNHDA and SQIVND (reference sequence). This clone is large within its sample. Its antigen remains unknown. 13 Jbeta primers and 60 Vbeta primers were used for the PCR. Assay used: immunoSEQ multiplex PCR; TCRdb lists only in-frame clones, some missing. The sample has about 21,000 clones, about 78% seen once. Sequencing used PBMCs. The chain joins TRBV19 to TRBJ1-2; 8 bases fit TRBD1. This clonotype originated in a man between 60 and 75 years old in good health and CMV-seronegative. The CDR3 here is CASNPAGGNYGYTF. The DNA for the CDR3 is TGTGCCAGTAACCCCGCAGGGGGCAACTATGGCTACACCTTC.